This T cell receptor (beta chain) was captured in a study of blood T cell repertoires in COVID-19. Measured with immunoSEQ multiplex PCR; TCRdb has only the in-frame clones, and not every one. The table includes around 90,000 clones, around nine tenths detected once. Seattle participants joined during active infection and were tracked over time. The V segment lost 5 bases and the J segment 3 bases; nucleotides outside the gene matches: 9. There are 16 residues in the CDR3. The germline gives CDR1 SGHVS, CDR2 FNYEAQ. This sequence originates from a man aged 50 to 59 with COVID-19, enrolled during active disease. Material: peripheral blood. The gene calls are TRBV7-6 and TRBJ2-1, with TRBD1 matching 8 bases. CDR3 sequence reads: CASSEPPGQDYNEQFF. The DNA of the CDR3 is TGTGCCAGCAGCGAGCCCCCGGGACAGGACTACAATGAGCAGTTCTTC.